One TCR beta chain is described in this entry. Its antigen is undetermined. Possible read error: a much larger clone is one base away. The data were obtained in a study of molecular identifiers for immune sequencing clone quantification. Overall study results and limits: Highly expanded clone sizes could be underestimated through barcode sharing by identical TCR molecules. Clones of above 20 RNA copies carried over 97% of effector molecules; in naive cells they carried under 1%.

One entry per CDR3 protein results from TCRdb running MiXCR on the PCR reads. This sample has 600,000 to 650,000 distinct CDR3 sequences, with nearly 20% found just once. The sample comprised naive CD8+ T cells from blood, with Jurkat cell RNA spiked in. Subset meaning: FACS-sorted CD8+CD4-CCR7+CD45RA+ naive T cells. The origin of this receptor is a human donor in good health. Some libraries in this study had Jurkat cell RNA spiked in.

The CDR3 sequence: CASSPQSLAGGPLDTQSF. DNA of the CDR3: TGTGCCAGCAGCCCCCAATCACTAGCGGGAGGGCCTCTCGATACGCAGTCTTTT. V is TRBV6-5 and J is TRBJ2-3; 13 bases fit TRBD2. CDR1 MNHEY and CDR2 SVGAGI come from the germline V gene. CDR3 length: 18 residues.